A selection of T cell receptor beta chains follows, all from one sample in a study of CD8 T cells in ankylosing spondylitis. In TCRdb, the 5' RACE reads were re-called with MiXCR into one record per CDR3 protein. Of fewer than 500,000 distinct CDR3 sequences listed, approximately 20% are singletons. Material: blood, either unsorted or a sorted T cell fraction (not recorded which). These receptors originate from a male donor with ankylosing spondylitis. Both conserved end residues are part of each CDR3. D genes are given only for firm matches. Rows may omit the clone size; those that give it use once, few, many or a size class.

clone_size d_call j_call cdr3_length v_call cdr3_nt cdr3_aa
- TRBD1 TRBJ2-7 16 TRBV6-5 TGTGCCAGCAGTTCATCAAACCGGGACAGCTCCTACGAGCAGTACTTC CASSSSNRDSSYEQYF
few TRBD1 TRBJ1-1 14 TRBV3-1 TGTGCCAGCAGCCAAAAAGACAGGGGCACTGAAGCTTTCTTT CASSQKDRGTEAFF
- - TRBJ2-5 16 TRBV7-3 TGTGCCAGCAGCCCCGTACTAGGAGGGGGCCAAGAGACCCAGTACTTC CASSPVLGGGQETQYF
- TRBD1 TRBJ1-1 14 TRBV3-1 TGTGCCAGCAGCGGTAAGACAGGGGGCACTGAAGCTTTCTTT CASSGKTGGTEAFF
- - TRBJ2-1 17 TRBV7-8 TGTGCCAGCAGCTTAGAGGTACAAGAGTTGTCCTACAATGAGCAGTTCTTC CASSLEVQELSYNEQFF
- - TRBJ1-5 16 TRBV19 TGTGCCAGTAGTCGGTGGGGGCAGAATAGCAATCAGCCCCAGCATTTT CASSRWGQNSNQPQHF
- - TRBJ2-7 13 TRBV3-1 TGTGCCAGCAGCCCAACACAGAACTACGAGCAGTACTTC CASSPTQNYEQYF
- TRBD2 TRBJ2-7 14 TRBV12-3/TRBV12-4 TGTGCCAGCCGCACTAGCGGGAGCTCCTACGAGCAGTACTTC CASRTSGSSYEQYF
few - TRBJ2-7 14 TRBV7-9 TGTGCCAGCAGCTTGGGGGGACTGGCCAACGAGCAGTACTTC CASSLGGLANEQYF
few - TRBJ1-4 14 TRBV7-2 TGTGCCAGCAGCTTCTTGACAGTTAATGAAAAACTGTTTTTT CASSFLTVNEKLFF
- TRBD1 TRBJ2-6 17 TRBV3-1 TGTGCCAGCAGACTAACGGGACAGTCCTCTGGGGCCAACGTCCTGACTTTC CASRLTGQSSGANVLTF
few TRBD2 TRBJ2-1 17 TRBV11-2 TGTGCCAGCAGCTTAGATAGGCTAGCGGGAGGGCCGCTGAAGCAGTTCTTC CASSLDRLAGGPLKQFF
few TRBD1 TRBJ2-2 15 TRBV20-1 TGCAGTGCTAGAGTGAGGACAGGCAAGCACGGGGAGCTGTTTTTT CSARVRTGKHGELFF
- - TRBJ2-1 15 TRBV11-2 TGTGCCAGCAGCTTAGATGTCGGTAGGACCAATGAGCAGTTCTTC CASSLDVGRTNEQFF
few - TRBJ2-1 15 TRBV20-1 TGCAGTGCTAGAGCCGGGTCGGGAATGTACAATGAGCAGTTCTTC CSARAGSGMYNEQFF
many - TRBJ2-5 13 TRBV29-1 TGCAGCGTTAATTTGGAACAGGGAGAGACCCAGTACTTC CSVNLEQGETQYF
- TRBD1 TRBJ1-4 16 TRBV4-1 TGCGCCAGCAGCCAAGTAATAACAGGGGGAGGGGAAAAACTGTTTTTT CASSQVITGGGEKLFF
- - TRBJ2-2 13 TRBV19 TGTGCCAGTAATCAGGAGAACACCGGGGAGCTGTTTTTT CASNQENTGELFF
- - TRBJ2-3 16 TRBV20-1 TGCAGTGCTAGAGTAATTGGCGGGATGACCACAGATACGCAGTATTTT CSARVIGGMTTDTQYF
- - TRBJ2-7 12 TRBV20-1 TGCAGTGCTAGATTGATGCCCTACGAGCAGTACTTC CSARLMPYEQYF
- TRBD2 TRBJ2-1 16 TRBV11-2 TGTGCCAGCAGCTTAGGGGCTAGCGGGAGTCCCCATGAGCAGTTCTTC CASSLGASGSPHEQFF
- - TRBJ2-1 16 TRBV7-8 TGTGCCAGCAGCTTAGCGGCAATGAGCTCCTACAATGAGCAGTTCTTC CASSLAAMSSYNEQFF
once - TRBJ2-5 13 TRBV11-2 TGTGCCAGCAGCTTATCAGGGTTTGAGACCCAGTACTTC CASSLSGFETQYF
- - TRBJ2-7 14 TRBV5-1 TGCGCCAGCAGCTTGGAGCTGGGACGGCACGAGCAGTACTTC CASSLELGRHEQYF
- - TRBJ1-1 15 TRBV6-5 TGTGCCAGCAGTTACTCGAGGGCTGGGCTCGGTGAAGCTTTCTTT CASSYSRAGLGEAFF
- - TRBJ1-5 14 TRBV7-2 TGTGCCAGCAGCTTATCAGGGGTCAGTCAGCCCCAGCATTTT CASSLSGVSQPQHF
- - TRBJ1-5 18 TRBV4-1 TGCGCCAGCAGCCAAGTCCAGCCGATTGGGACCCGGAATCAGCCCCAGCATTTT CASSQVQPIGTRNQPQHF
many TRBD2 TRBJ2-1 19 TRBV4-1 TGCGCCAGCAGCCAAGTCTCTAGCGGGAGTTTGGGTGGGTACAATGAGCAGTTCTTC CASSQVSSGSLGGYNEQFF
- TRBD2 TRBJ2-1 12 TRBV20-1 TGCAGTGCTCGGGACTACCACAATGAGCAGTTCTTC CSARDYHNEQFF
- - TRBJ2-3 17 TRBV3-1 TGTGCCAGCAGCCAAGATTCCCCCCTTACTAGAGGTGATACGCAGTATTTT CASSQDSPLTRGDTQYF
- - TRBJ2-7 17 TRBV28 TGTGCCAGCAGTCCGGTAGAGTTGGCGGTTGGGAGCCACGAGCAGTACTTC CASSPVELAVGSHEQYF
few - TRBJ2-5 16 TRBV5-1 TGCGCCAGCAGCTTGGCCGGGCAGGGGGGACAAGAGACCCAGTACTTC CASSLAGQGGQETQYF
- - TRBJ2-5 15 TRBV29-1 TGCAGCGTTGAGGGATCGCTGGGGTACCAAGAGACCCAGTACTTC CSVEGSLGYQETQYF
- - TRBJ1-4 14 TRBV10-2 TGCGCCAGATCCGGACAGAATCATAATGAAAAACTGTTTTTT CARSGQNHNEKLFF
few - TRBJ2-2 15 TRBV2 TGTGCCAGCAGTGAAAAGCGATCGAACACCGGGGAGCTGTTTTTT CASSEKRSNTGELFF
few - TRBJ1-1 13 TRBV12-3/TRBV12-4 TGTGCCAGCAGTCCAGGACAGCTGTTTGAAGCTTTCTTT CASSPGQLFEAFF
- - TRBJ1-5 14 TRBV5-6 TGTGCCAGCAGCTCGCGGGGGGGTTATCAGCCCCAGCATTTT CASSSRGGYQPQHF
many - TRBJ1-2 12 TRBV20-1 TGCAGTGGAGCACCCCATAACTATGGCTACACCTTC CSGAPHNYGYTF
few - TRBJ1-1 15 TRBV6-5 TGTGCCAGCAGTTACGTGGGCCGGCGCTGGACTGAAGCTTTCTTT CASSYVGRRWTEAFF
few - TRBJ2-3 15 TRBV7-6 TGTGCCAGCAGCTTAGCGGCGGGGAACACAGATACGCAGTATTTT CASSLAAGNTDTQYF
- TRBD2 TRBJ2-7 16 TRBV3-1 TGTGCCAGCAGCCCCGGGGTAGCGGGATTCTCCTACGAGCAGTACTTC CASSPGVAGFSYEQYF
- - TRBJ2-5 14 TRBV5-5 TGTGCCAGCAGCTTTAAAGGGATCCAAGAGACCCAGTACTTC CASSFKGIQETQYF
few - TRBJ2-1 13 TRBV6-6 TGTGCCAGCAGGACCGGGAGCTACAATGAGCAGTTCTTC CASRTGSYNEQFF
- TRBD1 TRBJ1-1 13 TRBV28 TGTGCCAGCAAAGTGAACGACAGGGCAGAAGCTTTCTTT CASKVNDRAEAFF
few TRBD1 TRBJ1-2 16 TRBV3-1 TGTGCCAGCAGCCACGGACCGGGACAGGGTCGGGATGGCTACACCTTC CASSHGPGQGRDGYTF
- - TRBJ1-6 14 TRBV4-3 TGCGCCAGCAGCCAAGAAGTAGAATTTTCACCCCTCCACTTT CASSQEVEFSPLHF
- - TRBJ1-2 14 TRBV24-1 TGTGCCACCAGTGATACACAAATCAACTATGGCTACACCTTC CATSDTQINYGYTF
- - TRBJ1-1 15 TRBV12-3/TRBV12-4 TGTGCCAGCAGTTTACGGGTGGGGGGGAACACTGAAGCTTTCTTT CASSLRVGGNTEAFF
- TRBD1 TRBJ1-5 16 TRBV7-2 TGTGCCAGCAGCCTAGAGGGACAGGGGAGCCATCAGCCCCAGCATTTT CASSLEGQGSHQPQHF
many TRBD2 TRBJ2-7 15 TRBV28 TGTGCCAGCAAGGTAGGCGGGAGTCCCGACTACGAGCAGTACTTC CASKVGGSPDYEQYF
- TRBD2 TRBJ2-5 17 TRBV9 TGTGCCAGCAGCGTAGCGACTAGCGGGCCGTACCAAGAGACCCAGTACTTC CASSVATSGPYQETQYF
few TRBD2 TRBJ2-5 13 TRBV19 TGTGCCAGTAGTGGACTAGTAGATGAGACCCAGTACTTC CASSGLVDETQYF